The 23 T cell receptor beta chains given below trace back to one sample, sequenced in a study of blood T cell repertoires in COVID-19. Method: immunoSEQ multiplex PCR; TCRdb's copy keeps in-frame clones and lacks some. The table has some 290,000 clones, roughly nine tenths seen once. Source material: peripheral blood. Receptors were obtained from a man younger than 35 with active or convalescent COVID-19.

This clone was counted a single time. The chain is built from TRBV10-1 and TRBJ2-3; 7 bases align to TRBD1. The CDR3 is 12 residues long. Looked up from germline, CDR1 is WNHNN and CDR2 is SYGVQD (reference sequence). Unmatched junction bases numbered 4, after V lost 5 bases and J lost 8 bases. The CDR3 here is CASSPDRATQYF. As DNA, the CDR3 is TGCGCCAGCAGTCCAGACAGGGCTACGCAGTATTTT.

V is TRBV19 and J is TRBJ2-3; 8 bases match TRBD1. The germline CDR1 and CDR2 sequences are LNHDA and SQIVND (reference sequence). Trimming removed 7 bases from V and 3 bases from J; junction bases left unmatched: 12. This CDR3 has 16 residues. CDR3 coding DNA: TGTGCCAGTAACGGCGTCAGGGGGCAATGGACAGATACGCAGTATTTT. Translated: CASNGVRGQWTDTQYF.

The chain carries TRBV5-6 and TRBJ2-6; 7 positions agree with TRBD1. The ends lost 4 bases at V and 7 bases at J; junction bases unmatched: 5. Germline CDR1 SGHDT, CDR2 YYEEEE. The CDR3 runs to 14 residues. The CDR3 nucleotides are TGTGCCAGCAGCGGAACAGGGGTTGCCAACGTCCTGACTTTC. It translates to CASSGTGVANVLTF.

This rearrangement joins TRBV7-9 to TRBJ1-2; D ambiguous. The V end lost 4 bases, the J end lost 8 bases, and 17 bases lay between the germline ends. The CDR3 runs to 14 residues. Germline lookup yields CDR1 SEHNR and CDR2 FQNEAQ (reference sequence). This chain's CDR3 is CASSSSTTPRGYTF. CDR3 nucleotides: TGTGCCAGCAGCTCTTCCACTACTCCCCGCGGCTACACCTTC.

V usage is TRBV11-1 and J usage is TRBJ1-1; D not certain. The CDR3 sequence is 16 residues long. V lost 3 bases, J lost 8 bases, and 22 bases lay in between. Germline CDR1 reads SGHAT; CDR2 reads FQDESV (reference sequence). DNA of the CDR3: TGTGCCAGCAGCTTCAATTCGGGTTTGTGGGGAGCCGAAGCTTTCTTT. Translation gives CASSFNSGLWGAEAFF.

The rearrangement uses TRBV27 and TRBJ2-3, with 7 bases identical to TRBD2. The V segment lost 3 bases and the J segment 2 bases; nucleotides outside the gene matches: 5. Germline V gene lookup returns CDR1 MNHEY and CDR2 SMNVEV (reference sequence). CDR3 size: 15 residues. The CDR3 coding sequence is TGTGCCAGCAGTTTGTACCGGGACTACACAGATACGCAGTATTTT. Protein sequence: CASSLYRDYTDTQYF.

The rearrangement uses TRBV10-3 and TRBJ2-2, with 7 bases lining up with TRBD1. The trim removed 8 bases at V and 6 bases at J, leaving 3 bases unmatched. The germline CDR1 and CDR2 sequences are ENHRY and SYGVKD. CDR3 length equals 12 residues. The CDR3, as DNA: TGTGCCATCGGGACAGCGGCCGGGGAGCTGTTTTTT. It yields the protein CAIGTAAGELFF.

The V gene is TRBV27, the J gene TRBJ2-7; D gene uncertain. Trimming cost V 5 bases and J 4 bases, with 15 bases left between them. Germline assignment: CDR1 MNHEY and CDR2 SMNVEV (reference sequence). This CDR3 comprises 14 residues. The CDR3 nucleotides are TGTGCCAGCAGTCCGGAGAACACTGTATACGAGCAGTACTTC. This gives the protein CASSPENTVYEQYF.

V gene TRBV29-1 combines with J gene TRBJ2-5, with D possibly TRBD1 on 5 matching bases. Trimming left V 0 bases short and J 1 base short, with 18 bases between. Germline loops: CDR1 SQVTM, CDR2 ANQGSEA. The CDR3 sequence is 17 residues long. The CDR3 spells CSVEDPTYRTPQETQYF. The CDR3 nucleotides read TGCAGCGTTGAAGATCCGACCTATAGGACACCCCAAGAGACCCAGTACTTC. The entire variable domain, with the rest obtained from reference TRBV29-1 and TRBJ2-5, is as follows: SAVISQKPSRDICQRGTSLTIQCQVDSQVTMMFWYRQQPGQSLTLIATANQGSEATYESGFVIDKFPISRPNLTFSTLTVSNMSPEDSSIYLCSVEDPTYRTPQETQYFGPGTRLLVL.

The rearrangement uses TRBV2 and TRBJ2-3, with 9 nucleotides matching TRBD2. Trimming removed 11 bases from V and 2 bases from J; junction bases left unmatched: 5. Germline V gives CDR1 SNHLY, CDR2 FYNNEI. CDR3 length: 13 amino acids. The CDR3 is CALSGGFTDTQYF. CDR3 in DNA: TGTGCCCTTAGCGGGGGATTCACAGATACGCAGTATTTT. Variable domain in full (rest from reference TRBV2 and TRBJ2-3): EPEVTQTPSHQVTQMGQEVILRCVPISNHLYFYWYRQILGQKVEFLVSFYNNEISEKSEIFDDQFSVERPDGSNFTLKIRSTKLEDSAMYFCALSGGFTDTQYFGPGTRLTVL.

The V gene is TRBV11-3, the J gene TRBJ2-1; TRBD2 aligns across 9 bases. J lost 4 bases, V lost 5 bases, and 3 bases had no gene match. The length of the CDR3 is 14 residues. Germline V gene data show CDR1 as SGHNT and CDR2 as YENEEA. The DNA of the CDR3 is TGTGCCAGCAGCCTAACTAGCGGGTACAATGAGCAGTTCTTC. Protein sequence: CASSLTSGYNEQFF.

V usage is TRBV9 and J usage is TRBJ2-2; D possibly corresponds to TRBD2 (6 bases). The CDR3 sequence is 16 residues long. The V gene lost 3 bases and the J gene lost 4 bases, with 16 bases spanning the gap. The germline V gene has CDR1 SGDLS and CDR2 YYNGEE. The chain's CDR3 is CASSAPGVGSTGELFF. The CDR3 coding sequence is TGTGCCAGCAGCGCCCCGGGAGTGGGTTCCACCGGGGAGCTGTTTTTT.

As regards this clone: This CDR3 is also generated by other DNA sequences in the sample. The chain carries TRBV5-5 and TRBJ1-1, with D hard to call. Germline values: CDR1 SGHKS, CDR2 YYEKEE (reference sequence). V lost 2 bases, J lost 5 bases, and 7 bases lay in between. The CDR3 totals 12 residues. CDR3 in DNA: TGTGCCAGCAGCTTTCCGGGGACTGAAGCTTTCTTT. Translating it yields CASSFPGTEAFF.

The chain joins TRBV12-3 or TRBV12-4 to TRBJ2-5, with D uncertain. The CDR3 spans 12 residues. The ends were cut back, 4 bases at V and 2 bases at J, with 5 bases in the middle. CDR3 region: CASSSVQETQYF. In DNA, the CDR3 is TGTGCCAGCAGTTCCGTTCAAGAGACCCAGTACTTC.

The chain joins TRBV6-6 to TRBJ1-1; D is undetermined. V shed 5 bases and J shed 8 bases, with 9 bases lying between them. CDR1 MNHNY and CDR2 SVGAGI come from the germline V gene (reference sequence). This CDR3 has 11 residues. Here the CDR3 DNA reads TGTGCCAGCAGTACCCAGTTAGAAGCTTTCTTT. Protein product: CASSTQLEAFF.

This chain uses TRBV19 with TRBJ2-7; TRBD2 agrees at 11 bases. The CDR3 consists of 14 residues. Per the germline V gene, CDR1 is LNHDA and CDR2 is SQIVND (reference sequence). V dropped 5 bases and J dropped 4; count of bases not matched to a gene: 4. CDR3 sequence: CASSDSGRAYEQYF. In nucleotides, the CDR3 is TGTGCCAGTAGTGATAGCGGGAGGGCGTACGAGCAGTACTTC.

Worth noting for this clone: This sample includes further DNA sequences coding for the same CDR3. The chain employs TRBV12-3 or TRBV12-4 and TRBJ1-5; no clear D. Trimming left V 3 bases short and J 5 bases short, with 5 bases between. This CDR3 comprises 12 residues. CDR3 DNA sequence: TGTGCCAGCAGTTTTAGTGATCAGCCCCAGCATTTT. Translating gives CASSFSDQPQHF.

The V gene is TRBV5-5, the J gene TRBJ1-6, with a possible D match to TRBD1 (6 bases). V lost 2 bases to trimming and J lost 7 bases, with 13 bases between them. Germline CDR1 reads SGHKS; CDR2 reads YYEKEE (reference sequence). CDR3 size: 15 residues. In DNA form, the CDR3 reads TGTGCCAGCAGCTTTCAGCACGACAGGAATTCACCCCTCCACTTT. Translation: CASSFQHDRNSPLHF. Supplemented by reference TRBV5-5 and TRBJ1-6, the full variable domain reads DAGVTQSPTHLIKTRGQQVTLRCSPISGHKSVSWYQQVLGQGPQFIFQYYEKEERGRGNFPDRFSARQFPNYSSELNVNALLLGDSALYLCASSFQHDRNSPLHFGNGTRLTVT.

The chain combines TRBV10-1 with TRBJ2-3; a weak D match, TRBD1 (6 bases). CDR3 size: 15 residues. CDR1 is WNHNN and CDR2 is SYGVQD in the germline V gene (reference sequence). Trimming pared 6 bases from V and 3 bases from J, leaving 16 bases between. The DNA of the CDR3 is TGCGCCAGCAGACCCGGACAGACACCGACAGATACGCAGTATTTT. This gives the protein CASRPGQTPTDTQYF.

The V call is TRBV6-5, the J call TRBJ2-2; a possible D gene is TRBD2 (6 bases). With 8 bases removed from V and 2 bases from J, the gap between germline ends came to 12 bases. The germline CDR1 and CDR2 sequences are MNHEY and SVGAGI. The CDR3 totals 14 residues. CDR3 in DNA: TGTGCCAGCGGGAGGCTACTTAACACCGGGGAGCTGTTTTTT. It encodes CASGRLLNTGELFF.

The chain has TRBV19 and TRBJ1-2, with a possible D match to TRBD1 (6 bases). Germline CDR1 and CDR2: LNHDA and SQIVND (reference sequence). The length of the CDR3 is 12 residues. Trimming cost V 10 bases and J 8 bases, with 17 bases left between them. CDR3 protein: CAIQERGAGYTF. In nucleotides, the CDR3 is TGTGCCATCCAAGAACGGGGGGCCGGCTACACCTTC.

The rearrangement joins TRBV4-2 to TRBJ2-2; possibly TRBD1 for D (6 bases). This CDR3 is 15 amino acids long. V was shortened by 4 bases and J by 0 bases, with 9 bases between the two germline ends. From germline, CDR1 is LGHNA and CDR2 YNFKEQ. For the CDR3, the DNA is TGTGCCAGCAGCCGACAGGAGCCGAACACCGGGGAGCTGTTTTTT. It encodes CASSRQEPNTGELFF.

This rearrangement joins TRBV12-5 to TRBJ1-5; D gene unclear. V shed 2 bases and J shed 3 bases, with 8 bases lying between them. In germline, CDR1 is LGHNT, CDR2 FRNRAP. The CDR3 has 14 residues. The CDR3 sequence is CASGLFGLNQPQHF. CDR3 coding DNA: TGTGCTAGTGGTTTGTTTGGACTCAATCAGCCCCAGCATTTT.